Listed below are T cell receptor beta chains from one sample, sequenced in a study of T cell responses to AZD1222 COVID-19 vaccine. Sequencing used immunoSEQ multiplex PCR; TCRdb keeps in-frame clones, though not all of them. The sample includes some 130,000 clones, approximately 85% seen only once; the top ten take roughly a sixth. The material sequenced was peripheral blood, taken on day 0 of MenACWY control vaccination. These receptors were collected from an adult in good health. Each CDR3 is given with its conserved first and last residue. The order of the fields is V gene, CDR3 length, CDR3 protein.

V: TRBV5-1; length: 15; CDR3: CASSLAGTGVQKLFF
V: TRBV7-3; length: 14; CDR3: CASSNTGGGTEAFF
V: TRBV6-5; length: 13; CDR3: CASRPLGVGEAFF
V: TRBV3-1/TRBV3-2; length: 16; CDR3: CASSQEKREITDTQYF
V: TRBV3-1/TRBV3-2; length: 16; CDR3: CASSGGTGYSGNTIYF
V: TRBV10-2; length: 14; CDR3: CASSESTMNQPQHF
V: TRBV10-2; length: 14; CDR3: CASSHPGLGNTIYF
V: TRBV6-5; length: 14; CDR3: CASSPGTGAETQYF
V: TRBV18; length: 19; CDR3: CASSPPGVAGGSSYNEQFF
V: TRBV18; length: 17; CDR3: CASSPLDSPRSTDTQYF
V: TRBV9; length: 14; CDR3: CASSERLTYNEQFF
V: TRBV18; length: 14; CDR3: CASSRDRENTEAFF
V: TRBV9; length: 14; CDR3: CASSESGLTDTQYF
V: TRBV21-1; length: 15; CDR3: CASSKGGRGREKLFF
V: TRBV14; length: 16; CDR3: CASSQTGRGYNSPLHF
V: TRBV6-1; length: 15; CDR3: CASSELAGGTGELFF
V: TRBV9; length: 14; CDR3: CASSVGQGTDTQYF